This record covers a single TCR beta chain. The sample carries other DNA sequences with the same CDR3. With V trimmed by 4 bases and J by 0 bases, 4 bases remained unmatched. Per germline, CDR1 SGDLS and CDR2 YYNGEE. The CDR3 sequence is 15 residues long. These data are taken from a study of blood T cell repertoires in COVID-19. Across the study: Specimens from acute and convalescent COVID-19 originated in the United States, Italy and Spain. T cells, B-cell-depleted T cells, or PBMCs supplied cDNA or gDNA.

Original data processing: Amplifying reference gene primers gave estimates of nucleated cell counts. Method: immunoSEQ multiplex PCR; TCRdb's copy keeps in-frame clones and lacks some. The V and J calls and clone size were taken over from that table, and D and trimming were inferred from the DNA. The sample holds 200,000 to 300,000 clones, over 65% seen once. The chain uses TRBV9 and TRBJ2-1; TRBD2 aligns across 7 bases. Sequencing was carried out using peripheral blood. The sequence derives from a woman aged 80 or over with acute or convalescent COVID-19. For the CDR3, the DNA is TGTGCCAGCAGCCGCGGGGGAAGCTCCTACAATGAGCAGTTCTTC. Its translation: CASSRGGSSYNEQFF.